This T cell receptor (beta chain) comes out of a study of T-cell memory formation after mild COVID-19. Study as a whole: TCR clusters largely stayed donor specific.

V lost 1 base and J lost 2; bases outside the gene matches: 10. The CDR3 runs 17 residues. The germline V gene encodes CDR1 SEHNR and CDR2 FQNEAQ (reference sequence). Study-level results: Contracting CD8+ clones were enriched in EMRA, CD4+ mainly in CM and EM. A second wave of clones peaked on day 37, and their SARS-CoV-2 specificity went unconfirmed. Day 15 to 85 contractors were CD4/CD8 balanced; later expanders leaned CD4+.

Each CDR3 protein is one row after TCRdb ran MiXCR on the 5' RACE reads. Among 85,000 to 130,000 distinct CDR3 sequences listed, over 15% were seen once. Concerning this clonotype itself: Its antigen is unknown.

The specimen sequenced was PBMCs or a T cell subset sorted from them (not recorded which). This clonotype was obtained from an adult woman who had mild COVID-19 (a few samples of this study predate the infection). Cell type and time point are not known. This chain uses TRBV7-9 with TRBJ1-1; 7 nucleotides align to TRBD1. This chain's CDR3 is CASSLGDRGLRNTEAFF. As DNA, the CDR3 is TGTGCCAGCAGCTTAGGGGACAGAGGCCTGAGAAACACTGAAGCTTTCTTT. Based on the CDR3 plus reference TRBV7-9 and TRBJ1-1, the full variable domain is DTGVSQNPRHKITKRGQNVTFRCDPISEHNRLYWYRQTLGQGPEFLTYFQNEAQLEKSRLLSDRFSAERPKGSFSTLEIQRTEQGDSAMYLCASSLGDRGLRNTEAFFGQGTRLTVV.